These 3 T cell receptor beta chains originate from one sample sequenced in a study of blood T cell repertoires in COVID-19. Sequencing was performed with immunoSEQ multiplex PCR; in TCRdb, only in-frame clones are kept and a portion is missing. The data contain about 150,000 clones, approximately 87% of them singletons. Source material: peripheral blood. All receptors derive from a woman in her seventies with acute or convalescent COVID-19.

This chain joins TRBV7-6 and TRBJ2-3; no clear D gene. The V gene lost 5 bases and the J gene lost 4 bases, with 10 bases spanning the gap. Germline lookup yields CDR1 SGHVS and CDR2 FNYEAQ. The CDR3 spans 13 residues. The CDR3, as DNA: TGTGCCAGCAGCCCTAGAGGTGCAGATACGCAGTATTTT. It specifies CASSPRGADTQYF.

The chain is built from TRBV2 and TRBJ1-1; D uncertain. Trimming pared 4 bases from V and 10 bases from J, leaving 10 bases between. The germline V gene encodes CDR1 SNHLY and CDR2 FYNNEI. The CDR3 totals 11 residues. CDR3 protein: CASSAQMIAFF. CDR3 coding DNA: TGTGCCAGCAGTGCGCAGATGATAGCTTTCTTT. The full variable domain, completed using reference TRBV2 and TRBJ1-1, is EPEVTQTPSHQVTQMGQEVILRCVPISNHLYFYWYRQILGQKVEFLVSFYNNEISEKSEIFDDQFSVERPDGSNFTLKIRSTKLEDSAMYFCASSAQMIAFFGQGTRLTVV.

The genes are TRBV28 and TRBJ1-6; 7 nucleotides agree with TRBD1. The CDR3 is 16 amino acids. The germline CDR1 and CDR2 sequences are MDHEN and SYDVKM. V shed 5 bases, J shed 6 bases, and the junction held 10 bases outside the gene matches. The CDR3 here is CASSTPSTGSNSPLHF. CDR3 nucleotide sequence: TGTGCCAGCAGTACCCCCTCGACAGGGTCTAATTCACCCCTCCACTTT. Drawing the rest from reference TRBV28 and TRBJ1-6, the complete variable domain is DVKVTQSSRYLVKRTGEKVFLECVQDMDHENMFWYRQDPGLGLRLIYFSYDVKMKEKGDIPEGYSVSREKKERFSLILESASTNQTSMYLCASSTPSTGSNSPLHFGNGTRLTVT.